This T cell receptor beta chain was sequenced for a study of shared clonotypes between healthy human individuals. Looking at the study overall: The study enrolled a couple of women and a few men aged 18 to 49. Points from the study as a whole: Sorted-subset sequencing was shown by rarefaction to be incomplete despite large depth. In several donors, about 5% of naive CD4 clonotypes appeared in common.

TCRdb's copy holds only in-frame clones and misses some; the assay was immunoSEQ multiplex PCR. Here the sample spans 2 million or so clones, 85% to 95% being singletons. Concerning this clone: Its antigen is not known.

The clonotype was recovered from a man between 18 and 35 years old in good health. The source material was naive CD4+ T cells sorted from blood. Subset in this sample: CD45RA+ positively selected.

CDR3 sequence reads: CASSFLGGEKLFF. The CDR3 DNA reads as TGTGCCAGCAGCTTCTTAGGGGGTGAAAAACTGTTTTTT. The chain uses TRBV5-5 and TRBJ1-4; D perhaps matches TRBD1 (6 bases). The germline V gene encodes CDR1 SGHKS and CDR2 YYEKEE (reference sequence). The CDR3 spans 13 residues. Trimming cost V 2 bases and J 7 bases, with 9 bases left between them.